The 32 T cell receptor beta chains reported below all come from one sample, sequenced in a study of blood T cells in healthy people across ages. Then a second PCR, running about 7 to 11 cycles, was carried out with a sample-barcoded 5' primer and a J-beta primer mix. TCRdb re-called the 5' RACE reads with MiXCR, one entry per CDR3 protein. This repertoire shows some 1.5 million distinct CDR3 sequences, 28% found once; its top ten account for more than 6%. Sequenced input: blood. These receptors were obtained from a woman aged 25-40 years in good health.

The chain couples TRBV4-1 to TRBJ1-2; 9 nucleotides line up with TRBD1. This CDR3 region has 15 residues. Losses at the gene ends were 4 bases for V and 3 bases for J; bases not matched to a gene: 6. Germline lookup yields CDR1 MGHRA and CDR2 YSYEKL. The CDR3: CASSRGQGMDYGYTF. The CDR3 DNA reads TGCGCCAGCAGCCGTGGACAGGGGATGGACTATGGCTACACCTTC.

In this sample, this clonotype turned up a few times. The rearrangement uses TRBV3-1 and TRBJ2-7, with 7 positions matching TRBD1. Trimming took 3 bases from V and 2 from J; bases not matched to a gene: 13. The germline V gene has CDR1 LGHDT and CDR2 YNNKEL (reference sequence). The CDR3 is 17 residues long. The CDR3 region is CASSHSVGRQGPYEQYF. The CDR3, as DNA: TGTGCCAGCAGCCATTCCGTAGGGAGACAGGGTCCCTACGAGCAGTACTTC.

The V and J genes are TRBV10-3 and TRBJ2-1, with a possible D match to TRBD2 (5 bases). This CDR3 is 14 amino acids long. The V gene lost 6 bases and the J gene lost 7 bases, with 16 bases spanning the gap. Looked up from germline, CDR1 is ENHRY and CDR2 is SYGVKD. CDR3 sequence: CAIRGISVSNEQFF. The CDR3 bases are TGTGCCATCAGAGGGATTAGCGTGAGTAATGAGCAGTTCTTC.

The chain links TRBV4-3 to TRBJ1-3, with D unclear. Germline CDR1 reads LGHNA; CDR2 reads YSLEER. V lost 0 bases, J lost 4 bases, and 4 bases lay in between. The CDR3 consists of 13 residues. The CDR3 bases are TGCGCCAGCAGCCAAGAAAAGGGAAACACCATATATTTT. Translated, it gives CASSQEKGNTIYF.

This clonotype was observed many times. V and J are TRBV20-1 and TRBJ2-5, with 10 bases matching TRBD2. J was trimmed by 7 bases and V by 5 bases; bases with no gene match: 4. The CDR3 extends over 12 amino acids. Germline values: CDR1 DFQATT, CDR2 SNEGSKA (reference sequence). The CDR3: CSAPGTSATQYF. CDR3 DNA sequence: TGCAGTGCTCCTGGGACTAGCGCGACCCAGTACTTC.

Ten or more counts support this clonotype. V and J are TRBV13 and TRBJ2-1; TRBD2 agrees at 9 bases. Germline CDR1 is PRHDT and CDR2 is FYEKMQ (reference sequence). Trimming removed 0 bases from V and 7 bases from J; junction bases left unmatched: 4. The CDR3 extends over 15 amino acids. CDR3 sequence reads: CASSLGAGGGNEQFF. CDR3 nucleotides: TGTGCCAGCAGCTTAGGAGCGGGAGGTGGAAATGAGCAGTTCTTC.

The chain carries TRBV27 and TRBJ1-6, with D uncertain. Germline CDR1 and CDR2: MNHEY and SMNVEV (reference sequence). The CDR3 runs to 14 residues. Trimming left V 4 bases short and J 5 bases short, with 9 bases between. The CDR3 region has the DNA TGTGCCAGCAGTTGGCTGGGAGATAATTCACCCCTCCACTTT. Its protein is CASSWLGDNSPLHF.

The sample holds many counts of this clonotype. The rearrangement uses TRBV24-1 and TRBJ2-1; D possibly corresponds to TRBD1 (6 bases). Germline loops: CDR1 KGHDR, CDR2 SFDVKD. This CDR3 contains 10 residues. Trimming removed 4 bases from V and 15 bases from J, with 9 bases in between. CDR3 coding DNA: TGTGCCACCAGTGACAGGGGAGTGTTCTTC. Its translation is CATSDRGVFF.

In regard to this clonotype: A much larger clonotype is one base distant, so this may be a read error. The chain joins TRBV4-1 to TRBJ2-5; 7 positions agree with TRBD1. The J call is uncertain, as TRBJ2-7 better fits the DNA end. Germline CDR1 reads MGHRA; CDR2 reads YSYEKL. The CDR3 is 16 residues long. CDR3 sequence reads: CASGHLNLQGWYEQYF. CDR3 coding DNA: TGCGCCAGCGGCCACCTTAACCTACAGGGGTGGTACGAGCAGTACTTC.

As concerns this clonotype: This may stem from a read error, because a much larger clone lies one nucleotide away. This rearrangement joins TRBV12-3 or TRBV12-4 to TRBJ2-4, with D perhaps being TRBD1 or TRBD2 (5 bases each). The CDR3 has 14 residues. V was cut by 10 bases and J by 10 bases, with 23 bases left in between. CDR3 sequence (DNA): TGTGCCAACAGCCGAATCCCCCGGGACGCAATTCAGTACTTC. It codes for CANSRIPRDAIQYF.

Only a few counts were recorded for this clonotype. At one end the junction does not follow the germline gene, possibly because of a read error. The chain joins TRBV20-1 to TRBJ2-5; 7 bases line up with TRBD1. The germline V gene encodes CDR1 DFQATT and CDR2 SNEGSKA (reference sequence). CDR3 length: 13 residues. CDR3: CSTRQGPEETQYF. The CDR3 DNA is TGCAGTACTAGACAGGGCCCGGAGGAGACCCAGTACTTC.

The genes are TRBV20-1 and TRBJ2-1; D ambiguous. CDR3 length: 12 amino acids. CDR1 and CDR2 (germline): DFQATT, SNEGSKA (reference sequence). V lost 0 bases to trimming and J lost 12 bases, with 12 bases between them. The CDR3 here is CSARDGSDGQFF. CDR3 coding DNA: TGCAGTGCTAGAGACGGGTCGGATGGGCAGTTCTTC.

This clonotype was found many times. The V and J genes are TRBV24-1 and TRBJ2-1, with 11 positions matching TRBD2. Germline trimming cut 2 bases from V and 8 bases from J; bases unmatched to any gene: 7. The germline gives CDR1 KGHDR, CDR2 SFDVKD. The CDR3 consists of 16 residues. The chain's CDR3 is CATSDWGTSGLDEQFF. For the CDR3, the DNA is TGTGCCACCAGTGATTGGGGGACTAGCGGACTCGATGAGCAGTTCTTC.

This clonotype was recorded many times. The rearrangement links TRBV29-1 to TRBJ2-7, with D perhaps TRBD1 or TRBD2 (6 bases each). Germline V gives CDR1 SQVTM, CDR2 ANQGSEA. The CDR3 has 12 amino acids. The DNA of the CDR3 is TGCACCGGATGGGGGGCCATCTACGAGCAGTACTTC. It yields the protein CTGWGAIYEQYF.

The table lists this clonotype with many counts. The chain has TRBV20-1 and TRBJ2-5; D may correspond to TRBD1 or TRBD2 (5 bases each). The CDR3 extends over 12 amino acids. Germline V gene data show CDR1 as DFQATT and CDR2 as SNEGSKA (reference sequence). The V gene lost 4 bases and the J gene lost 5 bases, with 11 bases spanning the gap. Here the CDR3 reads CSATKGTETQYF. CDR3 sequence (DNA): TGCAGTGCTACGAAGGGGACGGAGACCCAGTACTTC.

The rearrangement joins TRBV5-5 to TRBJ2-4; a weak D match, TRBD2 (6 bases). The tail of the sequence fits TRBJ2-7 better, so the J call may be wrong. Germline-derived CDR1 and CDR2 are SGHKS and YYEKEE (reference sequence). The CDR3 has 13 amino acids. The DNA for the CDR3 is TGTGCCAGCAGAAAGGAGGGCGGCTACGAGCAGTACTTC. It encodes CASRKEGGYEQYF.

There are many counts of this clonotype. The chain couples TRBV7-9 to TRBJ2-7; tentatively, D is TRBD1 or TRBD2 (5 bases each). CDR3 length equals 15 residues. The ends were cut back, 0 bases at V and 4 bases at J, with 13 bases in the middle. Germline assignment: CDR1 SEHNR and CDR2 FQNEAQ (reference sequence). This CDR3 is CASSLAGDFSYEQYF. The CDR3, as DNA: TGTGCCAGCAGCTTAGCGGGGGATTTTTCATACGAGCAGTACTTC.

This clonotype was found a few times. The V gene is TRBV30, the J gene TRBJ2-1, with D possibly TRBD2 on 5 matching bases. Trimming left V 1 base short and J 0 bases short, with 10 bases between. Looked up from germline, CDR1 is GTSNPN and CDR2 is SVGIG (reference sequence). This CDR3 contains 15 residues. Here the CDR3 DNA reads TGTGCCTGGAGTGGGGAGTCTAGCTCCTACAATGAGCAGTTCTTC. It yields the protein CAWSGESSSYNEQFF.

This clonotype was detected a few times. The chain employs TRBV7-9 and TRBJ2-7, with D tentatively TRBD2 (7 bases). Germline V lookup: CDR1 SEHNR, CDR2 FQNEAQ (reference sequence). V lost 5 bases and J 6 bases, leaving 14 bases between the germline ends. The CDR3 contains 13 residues. For the CDR3, the DNA is TGTGCCAGCAGCCCCGAGGGGGGGTCCGAGCAGTACTTC. It yields the protein CASSPEGGSEQYF.

The table lists this clonotype with many counts. The rearrangement uses TRBV27 and TRBJ2-1; no clear D gene. Trimming pared 2 bases from V and 6 bases from J, leaving 8 bases between. From germline, CDR1 is MNHEY and CDR2 SMNVEV (reference sequence). This CDR3 region has 13 residues. The CDR3, as DNA: TGTGCCAGCAGTTTACGGCCCCTCAATGAGCAGTTCTTC. It yields the protein CASSLRPLNEQFF.

This clonotype was observed a handful of times. The chain uses TRBV29-1 and TRBJ2-7; unclear D gene. Germline V gives CDR1 SQVTM, CDR2 ANQGSEA. The CDR3 sequence is 13 residues long. V was pared by 4 bases and J by 0 bases, with 10 bases between. This chain's CDR3 is CSVGPVSSYEQYF. The CDR3 nucleotides read TGCAGCGTTGGCCCAGTAAGCTCCTACGAGCAGTACTTC.

The chain uses TRBV30 and TRBJ2-4; D possibly corresponds to TRBD1 (6 bases). The CDR3 extends over 14 amino acids. Trimming stripped 4 bases from V and 13 bases from J, with 23 bases between. Germline CDR1 and CDR2: GTSNPN and SVGIG (reference sequence). CDR3 nucleotide sequence: TGTGCCTGGAAACAGGGCGGATCCCAAGATACCCAGTACTTC. Protein product: CAWKQGGSQDTQYF.

A note on this clonotype: Germline and junction disagree at one end, which may indicate a read error. The CDR3 here is CSAGDSQRGRNNEQYF. CDR3 sequence (DNA): TGCAGTGCTGGAGATTCCCAGCGGGGTAGAAACAATGAGCAGTACTTC. The chain couples TRBV20-1 to TRBJ2-7, with 7 bases identical to TRBD2. The CDR3 totals 16 residues. The V gene's germline CDR1 is DFQATT and CDR2 SNEGSKA (reference sequence).

The genes are TRBV5-6 and TRBJ1-5; 8 bases align to TRBD1. Germline loops: CDR1 SGHDT, CDR2 YYEEEE. This CDR3 contains 14 residues. The V and J ends lost 0 bases and 13 bases, in that order; junction bases with no gene match: 9. The CDR3 nucleotides are TGTGCCAGCAGCTTGGGGACAGGGAACGTTAAACAGCATTTT. Protein product: CASSLGTGNVKQHF.

This chain joins TRBV29-1 and TRBJ2-1; D possibly corresponds to TRBD1 (6 bases). The end of the DNA aligns better with TRBJ2-7, so the J call may be wrong. Germline assignment: CDR1 SQVTM and CDR2 ANQGSEA. The CDR3 is 14 amino acids. The CDR3 loop is CSVGGGGSYNEQYF. The CDR3 DNA reads as TGCAGCGTTGGTGGGGGCGGCTCCTACAATGAGCAGTACTTC.

The CDR3 here is CASSQNSPPYEQYF. CDR3 nucleotides: TGTGCCAGCAGTCAAAACTCTCCACCCTACGAGCAGTACTTC. The gene calls are TRBV27 and TRBJ2-7; D unresolved. CDR3 length: 14 residues. CDR1 and CDR2 from the germline V gene are MNHEY and SMNVEV (reference sequence). Trimming removed 5 bases at V and 2 bases at J, with 13 bases between.

This clonotype has only a few counts. CDR3 sequence (DNA): TGTGCCAGCAGCCCGGACAGCGAAAACATTCAGTACTTC. Translation: CASSPDSENIQYF. This chain joins TRBV7-9 and TRBJ2-4, with D perhaps matching TRBD1 (6 bases). The CDR3 is made up of 13 amino acids. Trimming removed 5 bases at V and 5 bases at J, with 10 bases between. Germline values: CDR1 SEHNR, CDR2 FQNEAQ (reference sequence).

A few counts support this clonotype. V and J are TRBV6-1 and TRBJ2-3; D possibly matches TRBD1 or TRBD2 (5 bases each). Germline V gives CDR1 MNHNS, CDR2 SASEGT. The CDR3 length is 18 residues. Trimming left V 6 bases short and J 0 bases short, with 22 bases between. CDR3 DNA: TGTGCCAGCAGACGTTTCGGGACCCTGGATCCTAGCACAGATACGCAGTATTTT. Translating it yields CASRRFGTLDPSTDTQYF.

As regards this clonotype: The CDR3 does not close with the conserved phenylalanine or tryptophan, likely indicating a read error. This chain uses TRBV7-9 with TRBJ2-5; TRBD1 matches at 10 bases. Germline V gives CDR1 SEHNR, CDR2 FQNEAQ (reference sequence). Losses at the gene ends were 2 bases for V and 3 bases for J; bases not matched to a gene: 6. This CDR3 comprises 16 residues. Here the CDR3 DNA reads TGTGCCAGCAGCTTATCACCGGGACAGGGGAAAGAGACCCAGTACGTC. Translating it yields CASSLSPGQGKETQYV.

A few counts support this clonotype. The V gene is TRBV6-1, the J gene TRBJ2-4; 12 bases match TRBD1. The CDR3 covers 14 residues. Trimming at V came to 10 bases and at J to 5 bases, leaving 6 bases not matched to a gene. From germline, CDR1 is MNHNS and CDR2 SASEGT. The CDR3 loop reads CATTGTGGENIQYF. The DNA for the CDR3 is TGTGCCACAACCGGGACAGGGGGCGAAAACATTCAGTACTTC.

This clonotype was observed a handful of times. V usage is TRBV6-1 and J usage is TRBJ1-2; 7 positions agree with TRBD1. V lost 6 bases to trimming and J lost 7 bases; unmatched junction nucleotides: 11. Germline V gives CDR1 MNHNS, CDR2 SASEGT. This CDR3 contains 14 residues. The CDR3 protein is CASRLDRSGLGYTF. For the CDR3, the DNA is TGTGCCAGCAGATTGGACAGGAGCGGTCTTGGCTACACCTTC.

Notes on this clonotype: A read error may be the cause here, since a much bigger clone is one base away. CDR3 amino acids: CANSEAPGQQAQYF. CDR3 in DNA: TGTGCCAACAGTGAAGCGCCGGGACAGCAAGCGCAGTACTTC. This chain connects TRBV2 to TRBJ2-7, with 7 bases fitting TRBD1. The CDR3 covers 14 residues. Per the germline V gene, CDR1 is SNHLY and CDR2 is FYNNEI.